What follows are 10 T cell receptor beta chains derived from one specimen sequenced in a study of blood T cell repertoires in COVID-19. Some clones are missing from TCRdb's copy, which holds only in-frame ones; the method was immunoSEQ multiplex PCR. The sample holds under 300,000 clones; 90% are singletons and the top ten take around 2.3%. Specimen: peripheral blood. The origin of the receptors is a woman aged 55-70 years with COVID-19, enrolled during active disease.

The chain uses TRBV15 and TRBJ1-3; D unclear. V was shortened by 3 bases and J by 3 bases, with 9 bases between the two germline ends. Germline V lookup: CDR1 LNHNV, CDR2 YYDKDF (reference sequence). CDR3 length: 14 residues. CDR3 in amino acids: CATSSPTVGNTIYF. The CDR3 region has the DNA TGTGCCACCAGCAGCCCAACGGTTGGAAACACCATATATTTT.

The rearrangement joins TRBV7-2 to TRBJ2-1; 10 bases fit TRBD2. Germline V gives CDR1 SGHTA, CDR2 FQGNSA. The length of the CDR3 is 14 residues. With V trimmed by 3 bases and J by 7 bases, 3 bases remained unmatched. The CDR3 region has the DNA TGTGCCAGCAGCTTTAGCGGGGGGTGGAATGAGCAGTTCTTC. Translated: CASSFSGGWNEQFF.

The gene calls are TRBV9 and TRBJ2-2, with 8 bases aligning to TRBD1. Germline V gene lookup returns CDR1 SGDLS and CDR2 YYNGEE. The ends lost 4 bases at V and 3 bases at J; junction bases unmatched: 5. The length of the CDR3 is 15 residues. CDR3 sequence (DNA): TGTGCCAGCAGCTCGACAGGGGTGGACACCGGGGAGCTGTTTTTT. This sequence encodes CASSSTGVDTGELFF.

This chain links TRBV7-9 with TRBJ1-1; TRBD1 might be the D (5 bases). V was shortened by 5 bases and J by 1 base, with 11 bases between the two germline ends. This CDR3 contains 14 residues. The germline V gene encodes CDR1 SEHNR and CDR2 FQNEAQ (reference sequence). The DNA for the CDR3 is TGTGCCAGCAGCGTAACAGGAGCGAACACTGAAGCTTTCTTT. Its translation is CASSVTGANTEAFF.

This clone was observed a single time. CDR3 coding DNA: TGTGCCAGCAGCTCCGTTGGAAACACCATATATTTT. This sequence encodes CASSSVGNTIYF. This chain joins TRBV6-2 or TRBV6-3 and TRBJ1-3; D is unclear. V was clipped by 6 bases and J by 3 bases, with 6 bases between them. CDR1 MNHEY and CDR2 SVGEGT come from the germline V gene. The CDR3 loop spans 12 amino acids.

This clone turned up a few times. The CDR3 sequence: CASSLGNWDSHGAFF. The CDR3 nucleotides are TGTGCCAGCAGCTTGGGGAATTGGGACAGCCATGGGGCTTTCTTT. The chain joins TRBV7-2 to TRBJ1-1; 7 bases align to TRBD1. The CDR3 contains 15 residues. J gave up 11 bases and V 3 bases, and 15 bases lay outside the gene matches. Germline CDR1 reads SGHTA; CDR2 reads FQGNSA.

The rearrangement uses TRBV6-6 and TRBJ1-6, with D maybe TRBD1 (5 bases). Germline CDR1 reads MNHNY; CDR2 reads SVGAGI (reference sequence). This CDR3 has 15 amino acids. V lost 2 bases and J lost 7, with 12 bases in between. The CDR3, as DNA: TGTGCCAGCAGTTACGGGGCAGAGGCAAATTCACCCCTCCACTTT. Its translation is CASSYGAEANSPLHF.

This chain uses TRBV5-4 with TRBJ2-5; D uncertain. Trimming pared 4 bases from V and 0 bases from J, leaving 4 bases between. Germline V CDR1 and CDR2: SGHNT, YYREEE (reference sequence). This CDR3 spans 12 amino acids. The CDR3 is CASSRDQETQYF. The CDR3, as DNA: TGTGCCAGCAGCAGAGACCAAGAGACCCAGTACTTC.

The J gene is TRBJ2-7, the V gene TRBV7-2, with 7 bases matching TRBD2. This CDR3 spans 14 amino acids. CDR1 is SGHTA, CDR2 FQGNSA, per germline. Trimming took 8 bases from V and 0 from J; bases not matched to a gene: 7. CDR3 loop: CASGDTSVSYEQYF. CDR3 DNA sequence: TGTGCCAGCGGAGATACTAGCGTCTCCTACGAGCAGTACTTC.

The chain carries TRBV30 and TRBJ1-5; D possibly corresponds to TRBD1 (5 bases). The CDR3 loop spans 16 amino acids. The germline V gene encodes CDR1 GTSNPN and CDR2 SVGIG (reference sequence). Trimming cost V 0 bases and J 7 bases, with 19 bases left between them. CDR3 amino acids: CAWSVRGQGGRQPQHF. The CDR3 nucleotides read TGTGCCTGGAGTGTACGTGGGCAGGGAGGGAGGCAGCCCCAGCATTTT.